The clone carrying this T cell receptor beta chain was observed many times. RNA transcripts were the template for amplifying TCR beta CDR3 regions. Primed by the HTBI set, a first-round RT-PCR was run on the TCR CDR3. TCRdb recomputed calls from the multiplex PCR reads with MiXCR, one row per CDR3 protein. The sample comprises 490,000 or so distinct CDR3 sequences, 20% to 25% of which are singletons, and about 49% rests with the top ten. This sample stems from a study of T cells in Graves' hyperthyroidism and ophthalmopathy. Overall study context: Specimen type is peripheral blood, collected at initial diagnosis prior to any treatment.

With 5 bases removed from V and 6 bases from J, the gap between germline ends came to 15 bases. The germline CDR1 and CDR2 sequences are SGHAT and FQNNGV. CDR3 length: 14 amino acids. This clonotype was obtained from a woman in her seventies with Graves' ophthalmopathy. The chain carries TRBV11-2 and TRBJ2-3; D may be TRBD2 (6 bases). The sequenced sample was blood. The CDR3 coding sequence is TGTGCCAGCAGCCCCTACGGAGGGTCGGATACGCAGTATTTT. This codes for CASSPYGGSDTQYF.